These T cell receptor beta chains were read from a single sample in a study of shared clonotypes between healthy human individuals. The protocol was immunoSEQ multiplex PCR, while the TCRdb copy is restricted to in-frame clones and leaves out a portion. Of about 820,000 clones listed, around 92% were seen once; the top ten hold nearly 25%. The source material was naive CD8+ T cells sorted from blood. All receptors derive from a man younger than 40 in good health. CDR3s include the opening cysteine and the closing phenylalanine or tryptophan. D genes are given only for firm matches. Only part of the rows carry a size: once, few, many, or a class if the clone is expanded.

CASSGEGAPTDTQYF	TGTGCCAGCAGCGGGGAGGGGGCGCCCACAGATACGCAGTATTTT	TRBV5-6	TRBJ2-3	.	.
CASSPVLDRNGNTIYF	TGTGCCAGCAGCCCGGTCTTAGACAGGAACGGAAACACCATATATTTT	TRBV7-9	TRBJ1-3	.	.
CASSPRTSGSTDTQYF	TGTGCCAGCAGCCCCCGGACTAGCGGGAGCACAGATACGCAGTATTTT	TRBV7-8	TRBJ2-3	.	TRBD2
CAIRDSRTTPSSYEQYF	TGTGCCATCCGGGACTCCCGTACGACCCCGAGCTCCTACGAGCAGTACTTC	TRBV10-3	TRBJ2-7	.	.
CASSRLAATYNEQFF	TGTGCCAGCAGTAGACTAGCGGCGACCTACAATGAGCAGTTCTTC	TRBV27	TRBJ2-1	.	TRBD2
CASSRDGVSYEQYF	TGTGCCAGCAGTCGGGACGGAGTCTCCTACGAGCAGTACTTC	TRBV25-1	TRBJ2-7	.	.
CASSTPGQNTGELFF	TGTGCCAGCAGCACCCCGGGACAGAACACCGGGGAGCTGTTTTTT	TRBV7-9	TRBJ2-2	.	.
CASSLVSEINYGYTF	TGTGCCAGCAGCTTGGTGTCGGAGATTAACTATGGCTACACCTTC	TRBV5-4	TRBJ1-2	.	.
CASSYRNAGELFF	TGTGCCAGCAGTTACCGGAACGCCGGGGAGCTGTTTTTT	TRBV6-5	TRBJ2-2	.	.
CASSEGPRDSPYEQYF	TGTGCCAGCAGTGAAGGCCCTAGGGACAGTCCCTACGAGCAGTACTTC	TRBV6-1	TRBJ2-7	.	TRBD1
CASSLVGSGHYEQYF	TGTGCCAGCAGCTTAGTAGGTTCGGGTCATTACGAGCAGTACTTC	TRBV11-2	TRBJ2-7	.	.
CASSIVGSAEAFF	TGTGCCAGTAGTATAGTTGGAAGCGCTGAAGCTTTCTTT	TRBV19	TRBJ1-1	.	.
CASNHPRGTGEFGNEKLFF	TGTGCCAGCAACCACCCCCGAGGGACAGGGGAGTTTGGTAATGAAAAACTGTTTTTT	TRBV28	TRBJ1-4	.	TRBD1
CASSLTGVNEQYF	TGTGCCAGCAGTTTAACGGGAGTGAACGAGCAGTACTTC	TRBV28	TRBJ2-7	.	.
CASTSIGSGANVLTF	TGCGCCAGCACCAGTATAGGTTCTGGGGCCAACGTCCTGACTTTC	TRBV5-1	TRBJ2-6	.	.
CASSLPDKYQEDTQYF	TGTGCCAGCAGCTTGCCCGACAAATACCAAGAGGATACGCAGTATTTT	TRBV7-9	TRBJ2-3	.	.
CASSPRNYEQYF	TGTGCCAGCTCACCACGGAACTACGAGCAGTACTTC	TRBV18	TRBJ2-7	.	.
CASSPGRRQYFPQETQYF	TGTGCCAGCAGCCCCGGAAGGAGACAGTACTTCCCACAAGAGACCCAGTACTTC	TRBV14	TRBJ2-5	.	.
CASSQDWTSYNEQFF	TGCGCCAGCAGCCAAGACTGGACTAGTTACAATGAGCAGTTCTTC	TRBV4-3	TRBJ2-1	.	TRBD2
CASSPSADFLSEAFF	TGTGCCAGCAGCCCCTCGGCTGACTTTTTATCGGAAGCTTTCTTT	TRBV7-6	TRBJ1-1	.	.
CASSLSAAQETQYF	TGTGCCAGCAGTTTATCGGCAGCACAAGAGACCCAGTACTTC	TRBV28	TRBJ2-5	once	.
CASSFGENTEAFF	TGCGCCAGCAGCTTCGGGGAGAACACTGAAGCTTTCTTT	TRBV5-1	TRBJ1-1	.	.
CASSVGGRLETQYF	TGTGCCAGCAGCGTAGGGGGGCGCTTGGAGACCCAGTACTTC	TRBV9	TRBJ2-5	.	.
CASSSGKGFGELFF	TGTGCCAGCAGCTCAGGAAAAGGGTTTGGGGAGCTGTTTTTT	TRBV7-9	TRBJ2-2	once	.
CAISDPAGGGYEQYF	TGTGCCATCAGTGACCCAGCGGGAGGCGGCTACGAGCAGTACTTC	TRBV10-3	TRBJ2-7	once	TRBD2
CASSLGSTGGPNF	TGTGCCAGCAGCTTAGGTTCTACGGGAGGGCCGAACTTC	TRBV7-8	TRBJ2-7	.	TRBD2
CASSLVGNYSYNEQFF	TGTGCCAGCAGCTTAGTCGGGAACTACTCCTACAATGAGCAGTTCTTC	TRBV7-9	TRBJ2-1	.	.
CATGGSSGDTGELFF	TGTGCCACAGGAGGTAGCTCAGGGGACACCGGGGAGCTGTTTTTT	TRBV15	TRBJ2-2	.	.
CSVEGGGSYNEQFF	TGCAGCGTTGAGGGAGGGGGCTCCTACAATGAGCAGTTCTTC	TRBV29-1	TRBJ2-1	.	.
CASSALGQSHQPQHF	TGTGCCAGCAGTGCGTTGGGACAGAGCCATCAGCCCCAGCATTTT	TRBV27	TRBJ1-5	.	TRBD1
CASSPEGASTDTQYF	TGCGCCAGCAGTCCGGAGGGAGCTAGCACAGATACGCAGTATTTT	TRBV5-1	TRBJ2-3	.	.
CAITSNPGLAEGNEQFF	TGTGCCATCACCTCAAACCCTGGGCTAGCGGAGGGCAATGAGCAGTTCTTC	TRBV10-3	TRBJ2-1	.	TRBD2
CASSLDIGTGATGELFF	TGTGCCAGCAGCTTAGATATTGGGACAGGCGCCACCGGGGAGCTGTTTTTT	TRBV7-6	TRBJ2-2	.	TRBD1
CASSDLNTGELFF	TGCGCCAGCAGCGATTTGAACACCGGGGAGCTGTTTTTT	TRBV10-1	TRBJ2-2	few	.
CASSPSLAGRQSSYNEQFF	TGTGCCAGCAGCCCCAGCCTCGCCGGGCGGCAAAGCTCCTACAATGAGCAGTTCTTC	TRBV7-9	TRBJ2-1	.	.
CSVGGSRTDTQYF	TGCAGCGTAGGGGGGTCCCGCACAGATACGCAGTATTTT	TRBV29-1	TRBJ2-3	.	.
CASSSRDSGRHRSYEQYF	TGTGCCAGCAGCTCCCGGGACAGCGGGCGTCACAGGAGCTACGAGCAGTACTTC	TRBV7-9	TRBJ2-7	.	.
CASSPPASEQYF	TGTGCCAGCTCACCACCGGCGAGCGAGCAGTACTTC	TRBV18	TRBJ2-7	.	.
CSVVSSGGTGELFF	TGCAGCGTTGTGTCTAGCGGGGGCACCGGGGAGCTGTTTTTT	TRBV29-1	TRBJ2-2	.	TRBD2
CASSIETGAPRTDTQYF	TGTGCCAGTAGTATAGAAACCGGGGCCCCGAGGACGGATACGCAGTATTTT	TRBV19	TRBJ2-3	.	.
CASSRNTEAFF	TGTGCCAGTTCTAGGAACACTGAAGCTTTCTTT	TRBV19	TRBJ1-1	.	.